This T cell receptor (beta chain) was observed in a study of blood T cell repertoires in COVID-19. Produced via immunoSEQ multiplex PCR; TCRdb's table is partial and in-frame only. The sample has approximately 92,000 clones, around four fifths seen once; the top ten hold around 3.7%. Trimming pared 3 bases from V and 2 bases from J, leaving 8 bases between. Germline values: CDR1 SGDLS, CDR2 YYNGEE. The CDR3 loop spans 14 amino acids. The chain employs TRBV9 and TRBJ2-2; D possibly corresponds to TRBD1 (5 bases). The source of this sequence is a man aged 45-65 years with acute or convalescent COVID-19. Sequencing was performed on peripheral blood. The CDR3 nucleotides are TGTGCCAGCAGCGCAGGGTTTAACACCGGGGAGCTGTTTTTT. Translating gives CASSAGFNTGELFF.